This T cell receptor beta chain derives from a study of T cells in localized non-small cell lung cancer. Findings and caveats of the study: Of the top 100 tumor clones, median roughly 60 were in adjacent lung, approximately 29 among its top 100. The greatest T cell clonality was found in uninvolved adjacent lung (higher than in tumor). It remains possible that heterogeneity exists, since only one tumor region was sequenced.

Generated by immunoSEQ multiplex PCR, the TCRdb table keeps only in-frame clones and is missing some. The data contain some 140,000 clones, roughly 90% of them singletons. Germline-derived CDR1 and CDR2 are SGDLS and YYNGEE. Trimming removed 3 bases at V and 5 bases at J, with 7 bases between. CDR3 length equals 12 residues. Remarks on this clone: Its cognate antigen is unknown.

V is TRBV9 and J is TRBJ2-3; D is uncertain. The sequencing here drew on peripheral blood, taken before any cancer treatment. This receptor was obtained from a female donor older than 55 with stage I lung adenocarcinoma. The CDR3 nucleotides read TGTGCCAGCAGCGCCGCTGAAGATACGCAGTATTTT. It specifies CASSAAEDTQYF.